These 2 T cell receptor beta chains were sequenced from one sample in a study of shared clonotypes between healthy human individuals. Assay: immunoSEQ multiplex PCR; the TCRdb copy retains only in-frame clones and omits some. The data hold 1 million to 1.2 million clones, with roughly 80% observed a single time. Sequenced input: memory CD4+ T cells from PBMCs. Subset given: CD45RA-negative fraction. The receptor set was obtained from a man aged 18 to 29 in good health. Some clones in this sample may be carry-over from other donors' samples.

V is TRBV27 and J is TRBJ1-5; 7 bases fit TRBD1. The J segment lost 4 bases and the V segment lost 4 bases, leaving 4 bases of the junction unmatched. This CDR3 has 14 residues. The germline CDR1 and CDR2 sequences are MNHEY and SMNVEV (reference sequence). CDR3 residues: CASSSDRANQPQHF. CDR3 nucleotide sequence: TGTGCCAGCAGTTCCGACAGGGCAAATCAGCCCCAGCATTTT.

The V and J genes are TRBV5-4 and TRBJ2-7; 10 positions match TRBD2. The germline CDR1 and CDR2 sequences are SGHNT and YYREEE (reference sequence). The CDR3 extends over 17 amino acids. Trimming removed 0 bases from V and 1 base from J; junction bases left unmatched: 7. CDR3 DNA sequence: TGTGCCAGCAGCTTGGGCGCGGGAGCGGGAGGGTCCTACGAGCAGTACTTC. This gives the protein CASSLGAGAGGSYEQYF.